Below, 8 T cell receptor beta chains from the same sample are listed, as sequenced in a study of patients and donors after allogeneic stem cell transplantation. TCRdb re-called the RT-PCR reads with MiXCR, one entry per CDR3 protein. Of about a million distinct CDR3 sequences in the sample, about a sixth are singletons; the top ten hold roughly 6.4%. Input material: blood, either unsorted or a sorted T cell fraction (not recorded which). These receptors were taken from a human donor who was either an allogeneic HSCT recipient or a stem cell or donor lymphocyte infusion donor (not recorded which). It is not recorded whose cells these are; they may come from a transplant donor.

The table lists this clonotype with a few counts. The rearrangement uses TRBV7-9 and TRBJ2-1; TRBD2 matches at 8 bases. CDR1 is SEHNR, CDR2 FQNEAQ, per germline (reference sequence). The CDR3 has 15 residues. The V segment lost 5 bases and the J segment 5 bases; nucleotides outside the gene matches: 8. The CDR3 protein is CASSPTTGLDNEQFF. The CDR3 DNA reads TGTGCCAGCAGCCCCACGACGGGACTAGACAATGAGCAGTTCTTC.

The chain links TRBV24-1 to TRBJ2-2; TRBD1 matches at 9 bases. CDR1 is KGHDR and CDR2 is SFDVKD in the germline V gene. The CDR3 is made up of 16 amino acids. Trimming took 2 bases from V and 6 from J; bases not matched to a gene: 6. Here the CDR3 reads CATSDSGTGYSGELFF. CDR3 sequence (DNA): TGTGCCACCAGTGATTCCGGGACAGGGTACTCCGGGGAGCTGTTTTTT.

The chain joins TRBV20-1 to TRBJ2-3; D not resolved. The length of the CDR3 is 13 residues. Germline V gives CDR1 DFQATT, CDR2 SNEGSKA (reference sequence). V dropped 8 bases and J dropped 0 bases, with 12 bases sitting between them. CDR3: CSSFTTSTDTQYF. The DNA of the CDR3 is TGCAGTTCCTTTACCACTAGCACAGATACGCAGTATTTT.

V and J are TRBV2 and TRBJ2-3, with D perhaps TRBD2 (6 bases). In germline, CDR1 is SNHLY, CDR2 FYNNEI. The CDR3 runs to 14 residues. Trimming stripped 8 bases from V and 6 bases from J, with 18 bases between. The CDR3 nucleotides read TGTGCCAGCTACGTACTAGCCGAGAGGGATACGCAGTATTTT. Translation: CASYVLAERDTQYF.

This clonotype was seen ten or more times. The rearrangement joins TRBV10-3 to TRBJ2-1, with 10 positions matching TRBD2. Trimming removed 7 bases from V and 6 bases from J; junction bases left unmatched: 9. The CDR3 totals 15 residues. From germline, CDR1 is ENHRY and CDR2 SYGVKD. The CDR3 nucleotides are TGTGCCATCAACTTAGAGCGGGAGGGATCCAATGAGCAGTTCTTC. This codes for CAINLEREGSNEQFF.

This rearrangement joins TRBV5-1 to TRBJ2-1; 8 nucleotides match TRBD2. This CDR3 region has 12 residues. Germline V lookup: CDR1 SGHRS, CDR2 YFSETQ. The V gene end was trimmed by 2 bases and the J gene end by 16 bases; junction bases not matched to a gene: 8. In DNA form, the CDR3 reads TGCGCCAGCAGCTTAAGCGGGGGCGTTTACTTCTTC. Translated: CASSLSGGVYFF.

The CDR3 is CASSLSGRESGELFF. CDR3 bases: TGTGCCAGCAGTCTAAGCGGGAGGGAGTCCGGGGAGCTGTTTTTT. This sequence joins TRBV6-2 or TRBV6-3 and TRBJ2-2; 10 bases are shared with TRBD2. The CDR3 is 15 amino acids. Unmatched junction bases numbered 6, after V lost 5 bases and J lost 6 bases. Germline CDR1 and CDR2: MNHEY and SVGEGT.

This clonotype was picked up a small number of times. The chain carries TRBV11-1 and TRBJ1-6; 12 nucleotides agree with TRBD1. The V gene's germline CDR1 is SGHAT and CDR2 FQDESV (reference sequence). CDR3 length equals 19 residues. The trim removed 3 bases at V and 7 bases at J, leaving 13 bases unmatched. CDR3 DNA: TGTGCCAGCAGCTTGCTCCGACTCCGGGACAGGGGGCAGAATTCACCCCTCCACTTT. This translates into CASSLLRLRDRGQNSPLHF.